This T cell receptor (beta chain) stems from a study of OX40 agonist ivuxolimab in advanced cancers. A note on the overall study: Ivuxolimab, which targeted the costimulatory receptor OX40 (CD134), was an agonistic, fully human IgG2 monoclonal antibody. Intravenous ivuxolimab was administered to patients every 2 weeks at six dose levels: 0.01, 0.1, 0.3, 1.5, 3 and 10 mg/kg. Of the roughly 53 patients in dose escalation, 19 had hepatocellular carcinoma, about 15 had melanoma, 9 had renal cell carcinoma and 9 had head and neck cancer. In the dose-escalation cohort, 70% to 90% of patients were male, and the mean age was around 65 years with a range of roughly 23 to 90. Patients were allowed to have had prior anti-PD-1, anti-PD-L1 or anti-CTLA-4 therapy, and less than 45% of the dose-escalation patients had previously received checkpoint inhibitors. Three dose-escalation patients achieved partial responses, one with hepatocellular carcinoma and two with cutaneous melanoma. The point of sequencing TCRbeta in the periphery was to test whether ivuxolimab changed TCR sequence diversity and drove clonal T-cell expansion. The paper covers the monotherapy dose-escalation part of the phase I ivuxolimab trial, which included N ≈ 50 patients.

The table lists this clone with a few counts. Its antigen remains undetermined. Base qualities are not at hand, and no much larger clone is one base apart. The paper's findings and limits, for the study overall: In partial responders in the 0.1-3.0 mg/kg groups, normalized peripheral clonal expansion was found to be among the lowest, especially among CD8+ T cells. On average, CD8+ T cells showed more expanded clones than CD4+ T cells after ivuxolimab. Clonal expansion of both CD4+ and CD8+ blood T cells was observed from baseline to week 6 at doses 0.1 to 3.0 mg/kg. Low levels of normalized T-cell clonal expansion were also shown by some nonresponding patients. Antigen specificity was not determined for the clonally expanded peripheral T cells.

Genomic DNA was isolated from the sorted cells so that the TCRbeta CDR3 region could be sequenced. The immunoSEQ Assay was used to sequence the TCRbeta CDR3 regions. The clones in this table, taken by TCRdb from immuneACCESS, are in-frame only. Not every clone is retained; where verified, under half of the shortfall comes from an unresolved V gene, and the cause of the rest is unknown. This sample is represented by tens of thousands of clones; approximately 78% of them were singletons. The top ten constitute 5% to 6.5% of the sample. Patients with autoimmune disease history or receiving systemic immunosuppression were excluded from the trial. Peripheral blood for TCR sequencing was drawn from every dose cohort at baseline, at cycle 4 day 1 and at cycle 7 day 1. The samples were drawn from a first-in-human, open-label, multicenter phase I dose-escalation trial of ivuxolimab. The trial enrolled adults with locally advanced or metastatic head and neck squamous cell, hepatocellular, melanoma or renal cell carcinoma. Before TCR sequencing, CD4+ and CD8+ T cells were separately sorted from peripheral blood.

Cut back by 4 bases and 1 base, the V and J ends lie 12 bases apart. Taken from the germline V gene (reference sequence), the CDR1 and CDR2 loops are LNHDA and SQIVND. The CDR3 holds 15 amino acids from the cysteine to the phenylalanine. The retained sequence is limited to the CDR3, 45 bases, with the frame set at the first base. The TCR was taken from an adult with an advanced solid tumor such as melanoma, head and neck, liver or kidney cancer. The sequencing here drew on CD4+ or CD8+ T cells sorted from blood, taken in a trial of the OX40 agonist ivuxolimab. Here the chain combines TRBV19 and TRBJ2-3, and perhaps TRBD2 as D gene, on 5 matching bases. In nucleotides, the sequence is TGTGCCAGTAGTACCCTACTCGGGGGCACAGATACGCAGTATTTT. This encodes CASSTLLGGTDTQYF.